This section outlines one TCR beta chain sequence together with its context. Antigen specificity is unknown. This sample stems from a study of blood T cells in healthy people across ages. Together with a sample-barcoded 5' primer, a J-beta primer mix was included in a second PCR lasting about 6 to 12 cycles. TCRdb ran MiXCR on the 5' RACE reads and lists one entry per CDR3 protein. The table records 1 million to 1.2 million distinct CDR3 sequences, roughly two fifths of them present only once. Study-level findings and limits: The fall in TCR beta diversity per million T cells was roughly linear with age. The study could not conclusively compare naive and antigen-experienced cells, given its unsorted PBMCs.

V was clipped by 1 base and J by 2 bases, with 9 bases between them. The germline V gene encodes CDR1 SQVTM and CDR2 ANQGSEA. The CDR3 covers 15 residues. The sequence was collected from a man aged 18-30 years in good health. The chain joins TRBV29-1 to TRBJ2-6; D gene uncertain. Sequencing input: blood. CDR3 in DNA: TGCAGCGTTGAAGGCGGATCCCCTGGGGCCAACGTCCTGACTTTC. As protein: CSVEGGSPGANVLTF.